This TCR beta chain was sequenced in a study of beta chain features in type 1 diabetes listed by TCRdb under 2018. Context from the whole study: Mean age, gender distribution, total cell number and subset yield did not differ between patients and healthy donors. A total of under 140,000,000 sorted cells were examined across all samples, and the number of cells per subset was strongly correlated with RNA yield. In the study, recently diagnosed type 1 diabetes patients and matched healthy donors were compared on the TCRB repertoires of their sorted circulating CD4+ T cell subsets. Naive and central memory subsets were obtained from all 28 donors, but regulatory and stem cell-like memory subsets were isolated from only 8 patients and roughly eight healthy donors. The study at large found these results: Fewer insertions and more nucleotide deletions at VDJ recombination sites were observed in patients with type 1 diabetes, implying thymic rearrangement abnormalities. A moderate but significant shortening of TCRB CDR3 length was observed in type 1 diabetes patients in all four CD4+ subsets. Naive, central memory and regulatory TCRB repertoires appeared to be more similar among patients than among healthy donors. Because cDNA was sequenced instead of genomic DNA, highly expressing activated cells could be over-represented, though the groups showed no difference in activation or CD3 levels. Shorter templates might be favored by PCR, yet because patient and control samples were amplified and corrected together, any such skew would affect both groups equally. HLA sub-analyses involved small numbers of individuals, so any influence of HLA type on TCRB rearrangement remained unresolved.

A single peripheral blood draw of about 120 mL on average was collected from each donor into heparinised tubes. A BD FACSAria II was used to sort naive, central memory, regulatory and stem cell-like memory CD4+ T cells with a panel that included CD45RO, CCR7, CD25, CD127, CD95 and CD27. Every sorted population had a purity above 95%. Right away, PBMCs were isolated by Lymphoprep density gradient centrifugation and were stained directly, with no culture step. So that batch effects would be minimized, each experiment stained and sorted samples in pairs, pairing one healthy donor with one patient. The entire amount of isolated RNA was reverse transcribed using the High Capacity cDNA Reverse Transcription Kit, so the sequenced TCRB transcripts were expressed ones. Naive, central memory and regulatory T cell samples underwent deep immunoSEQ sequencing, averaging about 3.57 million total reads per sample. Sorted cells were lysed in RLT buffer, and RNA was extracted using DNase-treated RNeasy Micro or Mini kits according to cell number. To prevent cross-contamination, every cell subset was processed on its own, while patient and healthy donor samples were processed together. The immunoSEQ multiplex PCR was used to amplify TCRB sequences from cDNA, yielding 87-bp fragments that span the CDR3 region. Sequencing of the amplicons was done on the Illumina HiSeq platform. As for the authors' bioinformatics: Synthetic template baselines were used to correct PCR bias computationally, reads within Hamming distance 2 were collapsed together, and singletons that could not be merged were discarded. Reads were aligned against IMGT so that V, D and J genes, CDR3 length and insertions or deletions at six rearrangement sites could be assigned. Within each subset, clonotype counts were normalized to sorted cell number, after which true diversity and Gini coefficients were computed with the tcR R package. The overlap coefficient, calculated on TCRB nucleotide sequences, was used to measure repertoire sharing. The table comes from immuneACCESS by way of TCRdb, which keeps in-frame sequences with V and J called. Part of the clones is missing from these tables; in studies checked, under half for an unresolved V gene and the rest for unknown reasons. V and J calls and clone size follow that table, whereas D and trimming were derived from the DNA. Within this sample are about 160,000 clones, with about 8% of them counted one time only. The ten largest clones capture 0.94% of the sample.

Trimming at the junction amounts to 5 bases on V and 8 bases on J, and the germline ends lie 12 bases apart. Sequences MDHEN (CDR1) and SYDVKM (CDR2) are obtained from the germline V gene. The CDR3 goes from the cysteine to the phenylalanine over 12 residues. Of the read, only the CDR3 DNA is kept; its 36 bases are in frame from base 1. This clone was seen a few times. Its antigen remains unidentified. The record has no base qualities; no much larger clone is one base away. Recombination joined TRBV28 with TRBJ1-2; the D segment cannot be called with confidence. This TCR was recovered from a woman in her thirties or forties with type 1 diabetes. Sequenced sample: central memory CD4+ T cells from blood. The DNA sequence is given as TGTGCCAGCAGTCCTGCCCCGAGCGGCTACACCTTC. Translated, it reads CASSPAPSGYTF.